This passage covers 19 T cell receptor beta chains from one sample sequenced in a study of Ad26.COV2.S vaccination and SARS-CoV-2 variants. Treatment given: 15 to 20 received Ad26.COV2.S at low or high dose, single or two shots; about 5 received placebo; per-sample allocation not given. Sampling was performed 63 days after the first vaccine or placebo injection. Assay: immunoSEQ multiplex PCR; the TCRdb copy retains only in-frame clones and omits some. The repertoire holds 450,000 to 550,000 clones, roughly 89% seen once, with about 2.7% in the top ten. Sample: peripheral blood, taken in a trial of Ad26.COV2.S vaccine versus placebo. The receptors were gathered from a person aged 18-65 years who received the Ad26.COV2.S COVID-19 vaccine or a placebo.

This clone was counted ten times or more. The chain combines TRBV6-1 with TRBJ1-5; D is uncertain. Germline V CDR1 and CDR2: MNHNS, SASEGT. Trimming shortened V by 0 bases and J by 9 bases, and 9 bases separated the two germline ends. The CDR3 extends over 13 amino acids. The CDR3 coding sequence is TGTGCCAGCAGTGAAGCGAGACCGGGGCCCCAGCATTTT. It is translated as CASSEARPGPQHF.

The chain employs TRBV28 and TRBJ1-4; no definite D call. This CDR3 contains 15 residues. V lost 3 bases, J lost 5 bases, and 13 bases lay in between. Looked up from germline, CDR1 is MDHEN and CDR2 is SYDVKM. CDR3 loop: CASSFYEDPNEKLFF. CDR3 nucleotide sequence: TGTGCCAGCAGTTTCTATGAGGACCCCAATGAAAAACTGTTTTTT.

The chain has TRBV6-5 and TRBJ2-2, with TRBD2 matching over 8 bases. The trim removed 8 bases at V and 5 bases at J, leaving 4 bases unmatched. Germline values: CDR1 MNHEY, CDR2 SVGAGI. CDR3 length: 13 amino acids. The CDR3, as DNA: TGTGCCAGCCGGGGGGGGCCGACCGGGGAGCTGTTTTTT. This encodes CASRGGPTGELFF.

Comments on this clone: Within the sample, other DNA sequences also encode this same CDR3. This chain uses TRBV18 with TRBJ1-4; 7 bases map to TRBD1. The V gene end was trimmed by 5 bases and the J gene end by 8 bases; junction bases not matched to a gene: 2. The CDR3 has 12 residues. Per germline, CDR1 KGHSH and CDR2 LQKENI. CDR3 DNA sequence: TGTGCCAGCTCAGAGGACAGGGAAAAACTGTTTTTT. Protein sequence: CASSEDREKLFF.

The chain recombines TRBV14 with TRBJ2-7; 9 bases are a match to TRBD1. This CDR3 is 15 amino acids long. J gave up 5 bases and V 1 base, and 6 bases lay outside the gene matches. Germline assignment: CDR1 SGHDN and CDR2 FVKESK. The CDR3 loop reads CASSQGSRTGDEQYV. The CDR3 DNA follows: TGTGCCAGCAGCCAAGGAAGTAGGACAGGGGACGAGCAGTACGTC.

This CDR3 is CSVFKAGFHNEQFF. For the CDR3, the DNA is TGCAGCGTTTTTAAGGCAGGATTCCACAATGAGCAGTTCTTC. The chain is built from TRBV29-1 and TRBJ2-1; D call uncertain. Germline CDR1 reads SQVTM; CDR2 reads ANQGSEA. The germline V and J ends were trimmed by 5 bases and 5 bases, with 16 bases remaining between them. The CDR3 contains 14 residues.

The chain recombines TRBV14 with TRBJ2-1; 9 positions agree with TRBD2. CDR1 is SGHDN, CDR2 FVKESK, per germline. The V segment lost 5 bases and the J segment 8 bases; nucleotides outside the gene matches: 16. The CDR3 runs 17 residues. CDR3 bases: TGTGCCAGCAGCGAAGGATTAGTCGCTAGCGGGAAGTATGAGCAGTTCTTC. Residues: CASSEGLVASGKYEQFF.

The chain links TRBV5-1 to TRBJ1-1; D call uncertain. V was pared by 2 bases and J by 1 base, with 6 bases between. Per the germline V gene, CDR1 is SGHRS and CDR2 is YFSETQ. This CDR3 contains 13 residues. The CDR3 nucleotides are TGCGCCAGCAGCTTTAGCGGGAACACTGAAGCTTTCTTT. It yields the protein CASSFSGNTEAFF.

The V call is TRBV12-1, the J call TRBJ1-1. TRBV12-1 is a documented pseudogene. CDR3 length: 14 residues. CDR3 sequence reads: CASSFSGRPSEAFF. CDR3 DNA sequence: TGTGCCAGCAGCTTTTCCGGCCGGCCCAGTGAAGCTTTCTTT.

The chain couples TRBV6-5 to TRBJ1-6, with a tentative D call TRBD1 (6 bases). V was pared by 0 bases and J by 7 bases, with 13 bases between. The CDR3 contains 16 residues. Germline CDR1 MNHEY, CDR2 SVGAGI. The DNA of the CDR3 is TGTGCCAGCAGTTACTCCAACAGGGTATCGAATTCACCCCTCCACTTT. Protein product: CASSYSNRVSNSPLHF.

The genes are TRBV11-1 and TRBJ2-7; 11 nucleotides match TRBD2. Trimming cost V 5 bases and J 4 bases; bases outside gene matches: 4. The CDR3 length is 14 residues. In germline, CDR1 is SGHAT, CDR2 FQDESV (reference sequence). CDR3 coding DNA: TGTGCCAGCAGCGTGGGACTAGCGGTATACGAGCAGTACTTC. It specifies CASSVGLAVYEQYF.

The CDR3 bases are TGTGCCAGCAGTGTTCTAGCGGGAGGCATCGATGAGCAGTTCTTC. Translated, it gives CASSVLAGGIDEQFF. The chain links TRBV2 to TRBJ2-1; TRBD2 aligns across 11 bases. V lost 4 bases to trimming and J lost 8 bases; unmatched junction nucleotides: 7. The CDR3 covers 15 residues. CDR1 is SNHLY, CDR2 FYNNEI, per germline.

V is TRBV6-5 and J is TRBJ2-7; 8 bases fit TRBD2. CDR1 and CDR2 from the germline V gene are MNHEY and SVGAGI. The CDR3 consists of 15 residues. The trim removed 7 bases at V and 0 bases at J, leaving 8 bases unmatched. The CDR3 DNA sequence: TGTGCCAGCACCATCGGGGGGGCAGGCTCCTACGAGCAGTACTTC. Translating gives CASTIGGAGSYEQYF.

The rearrangement links TRBV5-6 to TRBJ1-2, with TRBD1 as a possible D gene (5 bases). The V gene's germline CDR1 is SGHDT and CDR2 YYEEEE. V shed 6 bases and J shed 3 bases, with 12 bases lying between them. CDR3 size: 13 residues. In DNA form, the CDR3 reads TGTGCCAGCACCGGGACCCCTTACTATGGCTACACCTTC. The encoded protein is CASTGTPYYGYTF.

As concerns this clone: With a much larger clone just one base away, this may be a read error. This CDR3 is CASSFGGDSGNTIYF. The CDR3 DNA follows: TGTGCCAGCAGCTTCGGGGGCGACTCTGGAAACACCATATATTTT. The V and J genes are TRBV7-3 and TRBJ1-3; D may be TRBD1 (6 bases). The CDR3 sequence is 15 residues long. With 3 bases removed from V and 0 bases from J, the gap between germline ends came to 9 bases. CDR1 is SGHTA and CDR2 is FQGTGA in the germline V gene.

The chain uses TRBV6-2 or TRBV6-3 and TRBJ2-1; D unresolved. The germline V gene has CDR1 MNHEY and CDR2 SVGEGT. Trimming took 2 bases from V and 7 from J, leaving 15 bases between them. This CDR3 spans 15 amino acids. The CDR3 is CASSYDPDRLNEQFF. The CDR3 coding sequence is TGTGCCAGCAGTTACGACCCCGATAGATTAAATGAGCAGTTCTTC.

The CDR3 nucleotides are TGTGCCAGCAGCTTAGGCCCCCTGTGGGGGTTGTTTTTT. It encodes CASSLGPLWGLFF. This sequence joins TRBV7-2 and TRBJ1-4; a weak D match, TRBD1 (5 bases). V shed 1 base and J shed 15 bases, with 15 bases lying between them. This CDR3 comprises 13 residues. CDR1 is SGHTA and CDR2 is FQGNSA in the germline V gene. Based on the CDR3 plus reference TRBV7-2 and TRBJ1-4, the full variable domain is GAGVSQSPSNKVTEKGKDVELRCDPISGHTALYWYRQSLGQGLEFLIYFQGNSAPDKSGLPSDRFSAERTGGSVSTLTIQRTQQEDSAVYLCASSLGPLWGLFFGSGTQLSVL.

The rearrangement uses TRBV19 and TRBJ1-5, with D perhaps matching TRBD1 (5 bases). The CDR3 spans 14 residues. CDR1 LNHDA and CDR2 SQIVND come from the germline V gene (reference sequence). The germline V and J ends were trimmed by 5 bases and 3 bases, with 11 bases remaining between them. The DNA of the CDR3 is TGTGCCAGTAGTTTTAACAGGCTCAATCAGCCCCAGCATTTT. It encodes CASSFNRLNQPQHF.

This clone was seen once. The chain combines TRBV9 with TRBJ1-3; D uncertain. Per germline, CDR1 SGDLS and CDR2 YYNGEE. This CDR3 spans 17 amino acids. Trimming took off 1 base at V and 0 bases at J, with 14 bases between the two ends. CDR3 loop: CASSVRSGQVSGNTIYF. The CDR3 DNA sequence: TGTGCCAGCAGCGTAAGGAGCGGGCAGGTCTCTGGAAACACCATATATTTT.